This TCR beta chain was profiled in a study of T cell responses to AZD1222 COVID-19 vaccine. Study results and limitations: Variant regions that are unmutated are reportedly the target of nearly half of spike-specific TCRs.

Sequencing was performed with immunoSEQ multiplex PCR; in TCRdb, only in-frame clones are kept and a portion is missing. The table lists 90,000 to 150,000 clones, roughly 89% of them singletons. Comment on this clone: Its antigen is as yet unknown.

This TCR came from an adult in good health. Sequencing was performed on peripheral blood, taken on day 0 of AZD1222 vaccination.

The CDR3 DNA follows: TGCAGCGTTGAGTCTCGGGAGTGGGGCACAGATACGCAGTATTTT. Translation: CSVESREWGTDTQYF. The V call is TRBV29-1, the J call TRBJ2-3; D is possibly TRBD2 (6 bases). Germline-derived CDR1 and CDR2 are SQVTM and ANQGSEA. V gave up 3 bases and J gave up 1 base, with 14 bases separating them. The CDR3 spans 15 residues.